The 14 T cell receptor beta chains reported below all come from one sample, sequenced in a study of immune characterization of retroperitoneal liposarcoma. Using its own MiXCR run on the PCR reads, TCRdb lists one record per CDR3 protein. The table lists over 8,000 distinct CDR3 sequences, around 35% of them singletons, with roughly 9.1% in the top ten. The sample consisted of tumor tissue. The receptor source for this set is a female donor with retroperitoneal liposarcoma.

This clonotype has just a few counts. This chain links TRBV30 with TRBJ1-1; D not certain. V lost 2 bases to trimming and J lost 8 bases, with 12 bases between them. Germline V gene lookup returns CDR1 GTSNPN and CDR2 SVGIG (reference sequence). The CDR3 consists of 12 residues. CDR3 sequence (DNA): TGTGCCTGGAGTCCCTCGGGAATGGAAGCTTTCTTT. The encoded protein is CAWSPSGMEAFF.

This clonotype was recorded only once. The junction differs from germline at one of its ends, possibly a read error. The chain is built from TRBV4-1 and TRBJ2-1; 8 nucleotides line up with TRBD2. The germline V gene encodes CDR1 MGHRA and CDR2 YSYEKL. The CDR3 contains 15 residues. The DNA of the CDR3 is TGTGCCAGCAGCCCAAGCGGGAGTTCCAACAATGAGCAGTTCTTC. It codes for CASSPSGSSNNEQFF.

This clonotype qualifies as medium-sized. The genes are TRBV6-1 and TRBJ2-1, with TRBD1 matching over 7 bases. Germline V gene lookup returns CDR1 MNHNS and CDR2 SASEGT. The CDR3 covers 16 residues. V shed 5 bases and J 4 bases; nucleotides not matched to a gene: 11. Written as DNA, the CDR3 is TGTGCCAGCAGTTATTACAGGGGCGGTGGGTACAATGAGCAGTTCTTC. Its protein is CASSYYRGGGYNEQFF.

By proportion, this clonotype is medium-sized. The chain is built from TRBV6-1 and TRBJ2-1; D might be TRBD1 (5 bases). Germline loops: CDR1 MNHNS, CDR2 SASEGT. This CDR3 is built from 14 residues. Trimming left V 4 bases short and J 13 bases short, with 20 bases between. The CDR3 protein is CASSVSWGQETQFF. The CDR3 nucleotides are TGTGCCAGCAGTGTTTCATGGGGCCAAGAGACCCAGTTCTTC.

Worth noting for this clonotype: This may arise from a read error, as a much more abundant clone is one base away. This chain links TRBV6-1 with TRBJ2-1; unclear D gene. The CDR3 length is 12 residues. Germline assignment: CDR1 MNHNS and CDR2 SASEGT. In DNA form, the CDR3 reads TGTGACAGCAGTCTCGTGGGCAATGAGCAGTTCTTC. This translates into CDSSLVGNEQFF.

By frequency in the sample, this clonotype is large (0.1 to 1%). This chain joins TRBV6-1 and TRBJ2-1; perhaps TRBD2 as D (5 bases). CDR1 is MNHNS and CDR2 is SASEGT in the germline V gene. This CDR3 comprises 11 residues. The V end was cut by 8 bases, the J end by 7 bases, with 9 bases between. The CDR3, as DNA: TGTGCCAGCTCGAGGGTAAATGAGCAGTTCTTC. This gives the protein CASSRVNEQFF.

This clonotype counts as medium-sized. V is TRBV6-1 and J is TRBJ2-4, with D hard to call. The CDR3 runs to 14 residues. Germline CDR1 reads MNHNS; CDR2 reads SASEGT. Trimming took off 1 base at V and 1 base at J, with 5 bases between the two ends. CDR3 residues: CASSEGGAKNIQYF. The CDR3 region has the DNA TGTGCCAGCAGTGAAGGGGGTGCCAAAAACATTCAGTACTTC.

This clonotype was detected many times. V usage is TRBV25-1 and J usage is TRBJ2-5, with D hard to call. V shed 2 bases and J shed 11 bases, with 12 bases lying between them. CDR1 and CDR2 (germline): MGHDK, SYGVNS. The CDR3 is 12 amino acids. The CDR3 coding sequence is TGTGCCAGCAGTGAAGGTCGGCTTGAGCAGTACTTC. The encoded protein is CASSEGRLEQYF.

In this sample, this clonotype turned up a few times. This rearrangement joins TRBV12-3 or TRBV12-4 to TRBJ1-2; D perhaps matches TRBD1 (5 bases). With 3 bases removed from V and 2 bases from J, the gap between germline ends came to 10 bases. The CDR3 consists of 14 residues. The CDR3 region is CASSFTDSNYGYTF. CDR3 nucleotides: TGTGCCAGCAGTTTCACCGACAGCAACTATGGCTACACCTTC.

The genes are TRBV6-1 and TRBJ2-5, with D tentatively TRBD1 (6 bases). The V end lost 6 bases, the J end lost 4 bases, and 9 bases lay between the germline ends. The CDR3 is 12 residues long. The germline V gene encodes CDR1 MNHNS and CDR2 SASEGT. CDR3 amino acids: CASSQGGETQYF. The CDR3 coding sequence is TGTGCCAGCAGCCAAGGGGGAGAGACCCAGTACTTC.

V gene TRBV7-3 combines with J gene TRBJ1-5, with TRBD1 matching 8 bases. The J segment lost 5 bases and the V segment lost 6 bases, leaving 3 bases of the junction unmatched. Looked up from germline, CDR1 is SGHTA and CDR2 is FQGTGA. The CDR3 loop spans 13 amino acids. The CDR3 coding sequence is TGTGCCAGCAGTTCAGGGGGCCATCAGCCCCAGCATTTT. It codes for CASSSGGHQPQHF. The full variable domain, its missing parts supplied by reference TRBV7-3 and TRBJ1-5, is GAGVSQTPSNKVTEKGKYVELRCDPISGHTALYWYRQSLGQGPEFLIYFQGTGAADDSGLPNDRFFAVRPEGSVSTLKIQRTERGDSAVYLCASSSGGHQPQHFGDGTRLSIL.

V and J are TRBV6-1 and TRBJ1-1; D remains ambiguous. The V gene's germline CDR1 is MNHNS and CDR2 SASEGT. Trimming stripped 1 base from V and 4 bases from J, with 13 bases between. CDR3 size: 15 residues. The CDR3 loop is CASSEGTPRRTEAFF. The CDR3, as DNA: TGTGCCAGCAGTGAAGGAACACCGAGGCGCACTGAAGCTTTCTTT.

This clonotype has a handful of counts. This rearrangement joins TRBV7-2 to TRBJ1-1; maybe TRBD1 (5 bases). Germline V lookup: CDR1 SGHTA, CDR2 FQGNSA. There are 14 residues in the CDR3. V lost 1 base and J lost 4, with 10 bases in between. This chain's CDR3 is CASSLGGPSTEAFF. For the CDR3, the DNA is TGTGCCAGCAGCTTAGGGGGCCCCAGCACTGAAGCTTTCTTT.

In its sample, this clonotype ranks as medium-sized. The CDR3 spells CASSMRSSGSLETQYF. CDR3 nucleotides: TGTGCCAGCAGCATGCGCTCGAGCGGGAGTCTAGAGACCCAGTACTTC. The rearrangement uses TRBV7-2 and TRBJ2-5, with 8 bases identical to TRBD2. Losses at the gene ends were 5 bases for V and 4 bases for J; bases not matched to a gene: 12. CDR1 and CDR2 (germline): SGHTA, FQGNSA. The CDR3 length is 16 residues.